These T cell receptor beta chains were read from a single sample in a study of T cell responses to AZD1222 COVID-19 vaccine. The method was immunoSEQ multiplex PCR; TCRdb's version includes in-frame clones alone and lacks a portion of them. Of about 100,000 clones listed, roughly 90% are singletons. The source was peripheral blood, collected on day 0 of AZD1222 vaccination. The receptors stem from an adult in good health. Each CDR3 is given with its conserved first and last residue. D genes are given only for firm matches. Clone sizes are given selectively: once, few, many, or a class where the clone is expanded.

j_call | clone_size | d_call | v_call | cdr3_nt | cdr3_aa
TRBJ1-1 | . | TRBD1 | TRBV6-2/TRBV6-3 | TGTGCCAGCAGTCGGACAGGGTCCCAACAGGCTTTCTTT | CASSRTGSQQAFF
TRBJ1-4 | once | . | TRBV7-2 | TGTGCCAGCAGCTTAGTCTGGGGGACTAATGAAAAACTGTTTTTT | CASSLVWGTNEKLFF
TRBJ1-2 | once | . | TRBV4-3 | TGCGCCAGCAGCCACGCAGGGACAAAAAGGCCTGGCTACACCTTC | CASSHAGTKRPGYTF
TRBJ2-5 | . | . | TRBV6-4 | TGTGCCAGTTCGACAGAAGCCCAAGAGACCCAGTACTTC | CASSTEAQETQYF
TRBJ1-3 | large | . | TRBV25-1 | TGTGCCAGCACGGGCCTAGAGAACACCATATATTTT | CASTGLENTIYF
TRBJ1-1 | . | . | TRBV18 | TGTGCCAGCTCACTAGAGTGGGTAGCCTTGAACACTGAAGCTTTCTTT | CASSLEWVALNTEAFF
TRBJ1-2 | . | . | TRBV5-4 | TGTGCCAGCAGCTTACAGCGTCCCACTAACTATGGCTACACCTTC | CASSLQRPTNYGYTF
TRBJ1-1 | . | . | TRBV5-5 | TGTGCCAGCAGCTTGGGGTCGAACACTGAAGCTTTCTTT | CASSLGSNTEAFF
TRBJ2-4 | . | . | TRBV28 | TGTGCCACCGATGGAGGGAGTAGTGGAGCCAAAAACATTCAGTACTTC | CATDGGSSGAKNIQYF
TRBJ2-1 | once | TRBD1 | TRBV7-9 | TGTGCCAGCAGCAACCGAGGGGGCCAGGGAAATGAGCAGTTCTTC | CASSNRGGQGNEQFF
TRBJ2-7 | . | TRBD1 | TRBV7-9 | TGTGCCAGCAGCAGACGCGGGACAGGGGGCGTCCACGAGCAGTACTTC | CASSRRGTGGVHEQYF
TRBJ1-6 | . | . | TRBV19 | TGTGCCAGTAGTATAGAGGGAGGGTTCCCCCTCCACTTT | CASSIEGGFPLHF
TRBJ1-5 | few | TRBD1 | TRBV30 | TGTGCCTGCCAGCCCGGGACAGACGGTTATCAGCCCCAGCATTTT | CACQPGTDGYQPQHF